This entry lists 10 T cell receptor beta chains sequenced from one sample in a study of tumor-infiltrating lymphocytes in oesophageal squamous cell carcinoma. TCRdb itself ran the PCR reads through MiXCR, one entry per CDR3 protein. The sample shows about 17,000 distinct CDR3 sequences, 35% to 45% of them seen only once. Sequences were obtained from normal esophageal tissue next to the tumor. The receptors here all came from a female donor with esophageal squamous cell carcinoma.

The genes are TRBV5-3 and TRBJ2-5, with 7 bases aligning to TRBD2. The J call may be faulty, since TRBJ2-1 better matches the DNA end. TRBV5-3 is an ORF, and what it does is uncertain. This CDR3 has 15 amino acids. CDR3 sequence: CASAGRLAAYNEQFF. The CDR3, as DNA: TGTGCCAGCGCCGGAAGACTAGCTGCCTACAATGAGCAGTTCTTC.

J is TRBJ2-5 and V is TRBV7-2; possibly TRBD2 for D (5 bases). CDR1 SGHTA and CDR2 FQGNSA come from the germline V gene. V gave up 1 base and J gave up 11 bases, with 11 bases separating them. CDR3 length: 12 residues. CDR3 bases: TGTGCCAGCAGCTTAGGGGAGCTTGAGCAGTACTTC. It specifies CASSLGELEQYF.

Concerning this clonotype itself: An end of the junction differs from the germline gene, which may be a read error. The J gene is TRBJ2-3, the V gene TRBV7-3; 7 bases match TRBD1. CDR1 SGHTA and CDR2 FQGTGA come from the germline V gene. This CDR3 region has 16 residues. In nucleotides, the CDR3 is TGTGGCAGCAGCCCCCCGGGACAGATAAACACAGATAGGCAGTATTTT. Amino acids: CGSSPPGQINTDRQYF.

This chain connects TRBV7-2 to TRBJ1-2; no definite D call. The CDR3 is 13 amino acids. Per the germline V gene, CDR1 is SGHTA and CDR2 is FQGNSA. Trimming took off 7 bases at V and 7 bases at J, with 16 bases between the two ends. For the CDR3, the DNA is TGTGCCAGCAACTATCAACTTTCCGGTGGCTACACCTTC. The encoded protein is CASNYQLSGGYTF.

This clonotype has a handful of counts. The chain links TRBV24-1 to TRBJ2-1, with D unclear. CDR3 length: 16 amino acids. Germline V gene lookup returns CDR1 KGHDR and CDR2 SFDVKD. Trimming removed 0 bases at V and 9 bases at J, with 17 bases between. The CDR3 loop reads CATSDLRPSTPGEQFF. The CDR3 DNA reads as TGTGCCACCAGTGATTTGCGACCTTCTACCCCAGGTGAGCAGTTCTTC.

This clonotype was counted a few times. This CDR3 is CASSLAGRTYEQYF. DNA of the CDR3: TGTGCCAGCAGCTTAGCAGGGAGGACCTACGAGCAGTACTTC. This rearrangement joins TRBV7-8 to TRBJ2-4; D is possibly TRBD2 (6 bases). The J call is uncertain, as TRBJ2-7 better fits the DNA end. The CDR3 has 14 amino acids. Germline V CDR1 and CDR2: SGHVS, FQNEAQ.

The V call is TRBV7-9, the J call TRBJ2-1; possibly TRBD1 for D (6 bases). V was cut by 2 bases and J by 5 bases, with 10 bases left in between. Germline CDR1 is SEHNR and CDR2 is FQNEAQ (reference sequence). CDR3 size: 14 residues. The CDR3, as DNA: TGTGCCAGCAGCTTAACTCAGGGGAACAATGAGCAGTTCTTC. As protein: CASSLTQGNNEQFF.

The rearrangement joins TRBV7-9 to TRBJ1-2; 9 nucleotides agree with TRBD1. This CDR3 comprises 15 residues. Germline assignment: CDR1 SEHNR and CDR2 FQNEAQ (reference sequence). V lost 2 bases and J lost 8; bases outside the gene matches: 9. CDR3 in amino acids: CASSLNGQGYGGYTF. As DNA, the CDR3 is TGTGCCAGCAGCTTAAATGGACAGGGGTATGGAGGCTACACCTTC.

This clonotype showed up just a few times. The V and J genes are TRBV5-4 and TRBJ2-3; D is possibly TRBD1 (5 bases). Gene TRBJ2-7 matches the end of the DNA better, so the J call may be wrong. In germline, CDR1 is SGHNT, CDR2 YYREEE (reference sequence). This CDR3 is 15 amino acids long. This chain's CDR3 is CASSRLGKDNYEQYF. Here the CDR3 DNA reads TGTGCCAGCAGCCGGCTAGGTAAGGACAACTACGAGCAGTACTTC.

This clonotype has a handful of counts. This sequence joins TRBV7-2 and TRBJ2-5; possibly TRBD1 for D (6 bases). TRBJ2-7 explains the end of the DNA better; the J call may be wrong. CDR1 SGHTA and CDR2 FQGNSA come from the germline V gene. CDR3 length: 13 residues. The CDR3 bases are TGTGCCAGCAGCTTAGGGACAGAATACGAGCAGTACTTC. It codes for CASSLGTEYEQYF.